The sequence of this TCR beta chain was determined in a study of blood T cell repertoires in COVID-19. The wider study: Some COVID-19 samples were acute and others convalescent; all came from the United States, Italy and Spain. PBMCs, B-cell-depleted T cells, or T cells were the source of the cDNA or gDNA that made up the material.

Germline CDR1 is MNHNS and CDR2 is SASEGT. V lost 2 bases and J 0 bases, leaving 4 bases between the germline ends. The CDR3 covers 13 residues. Original processing methods: Estimated nucleated cell counts came from reference gene primer amplification. Using immunoSEQ multiplex PCR, the repertoire was profiled, and TCRdb retains in-frame clones only, with some absent. From that table come the V and J calls and clone size; the DNA was used to work out D and trimming. The table has more than 80,000 clones, 88% seen once. The receptor was derived from a man aged 80 or over with acute or convalescent COVID-19. Sequencing was done on a sample of peripheral blood. The V and J genes are TRBV6-1 and TRBJ1-2; D is unresolved. The CDR3: CASSEISNYGYTF. CDR3 nucleotides: TGTGCCAGCAGTGAAATCTCTAACTATGGCTACACCTTC.